These 9 T cell receptor beta chains share one sample of origin, sequenced in a study of blood T cell repertoires in COVID-19. Using immunoSEQ multiplex PCR, the repertoire was profiled, and TCRdb retains in-frame clones only, with some absent. The repertoire holds about 240,000 clones, with approximately 86% as singletons. The sequencing input was PBMCs or T cells enriched from blood (not recorded which). The receptors were gathered from a woman aged 40 to 49 with acute COVID-19.

Remarks on this clone: Additional DNA sequences in this sample encode the identical CDR3. The gene calls are TRBV7-9 and TRBJ2-7; D uncertain. The CDR3 has 11 amino acids. V was pared by 1 base and J by 6 bases, with 4 bases between. Germline CDR1 reads SEHNR; CDR2 reads FQNEAQ (reference sequence). The CDR3 protein is CASSLGLEQYF. The CDR3 DNA reads TGTGCCAGCAGCTTAGGTCTCGAGCAGTACTTC.

The rearrangement joins TRBV7-2 to TRBJ2-5; D may be TRBD1 (5 bases). CDR3 size: 14 residues. CDR1 is SGHTA and CDR2 is FQGNSA in the germline V gene. V was cut by 3 bases and J by 5 bases, with 13 bases left in between. CDR3 residues: CASSFAFRGETQYF. The DNA of the CDR3 is TGTGCCAGCAGCTTCGCTTTTAGGGGTGAGACCCAGTACTTC.

This chain links TRBV19 with TRBJ1-3; 7 positions agree with TRBD1. The CDR3 has 15 residues. Per the germline V gene, CDR1 is LNHDA and CDR2 is SQIVND (reference sequence). V lost 5 bases to trimming and J lost 2 bases; unmatched junction nucleotides: 6. The CDR3 bases are TGTGCCAGTAGTTCATCGACAGGGACTGGAAACACCATATATTTT. Protein product: CASSSSTGTGNTIYF.

This chain links TRBV5-8 with TRBJ2-2; maybe TRBD1 (6 bases). The CDR3 length is 16 residues. CDR1 is SGHTS and CDR2 is YDEGEE in the germline V gene. With 4 bases removed from V and 5 bases from J, the gap between germline ends came to 18 bases. The chain's CDR3 is CASSRGTSGRTGELFF. CDR3 DNA: TGTGCCAGCAGCCGTGGGACATCGGGACGGACCGGGGAGCTGTTTTTT.

The chain couples TRBV14 to TRBJ1-1, with D maybe TRBD1 (6 bases). CDR1 SGHDN and CDR2 FVKESK come from the germline V gene. There are 16 residues in the CDR3. V was trimmed by 6 bases and J by 0 bases, leaving 17 bases between them. The CDR3 DNA is TGTGCCAGCAGTCCCGTACGACAGGTGATGAACACTGAAGCTTTCTTT. This gives the protein CASSPVRQVMNTEAFF.

This clone has ten or more counts. The V call is TRBV5-5, the J call TRBJ2-7; 8 bases are a match to TRBD1. This CDR3 contains 14 residues. The junction had 5 bases not matched to a gene; V was cut back by 0 bases and J by 6 bases. CDR1 and CDR2 from the germline V gene are SGHKS and YYEKEE (reference sequence). CDR3 sequence reads: CASSLGGTGPEQYF. CDR3 nucleotides: TGTGCCAGCAGCTTGGGGGGGACAGGACCCGAGCAGTACTTC.

The chain couples TRBV24-1 to TRBJ2-1; D call uncertain. Looked up from germline, CDR1 is KGHDR and CDR2 is SFDVKD. CDR3 size: 14 residues. Trimming pared 3 bases from V and 5 bases from J, leaving 10 bases between. The CDR3 nucleotides read TGTGCCACCAGTGATCCTCGGGTCCACAATGAGCAGTTCTTC. Protein product: CATSDPRVHNEQFF.

The V call is TRBV4-1, the J call TRBJ1-1; D possibly corresponds to TRBD1 (6 bases). This CDR3 is 15 amino acids long. Trimming took off 2 bases at V and 5 bases at J, with 15 bases between the two ends. Germline values: CDR1 MGHRA, CDR2 YSYEKL. In DNA, the CDR3 is TGCGCCAGCAGCCAAAACCCACAGGGTTTGACTGAAGCTTTCTTT. It translates to CASSQNPQGLTEAFF.

The genes are TRBV4-1 and TRBJ1-6; no clear D gene. Germline loops: CDR1 MGHRA, CDR2 YSYEKL. V lost 6 bases to trimming and J lost 0 bases, with 9 bases between them. This CDR3 has 15 residues. This CDR3 reads CASSRESSYNSPLHF. In DNA form, the CDR3 reads TGCGCCAGCAGTCGGGAGAGCTCCTATAATTCACCCCTCCACTTT.